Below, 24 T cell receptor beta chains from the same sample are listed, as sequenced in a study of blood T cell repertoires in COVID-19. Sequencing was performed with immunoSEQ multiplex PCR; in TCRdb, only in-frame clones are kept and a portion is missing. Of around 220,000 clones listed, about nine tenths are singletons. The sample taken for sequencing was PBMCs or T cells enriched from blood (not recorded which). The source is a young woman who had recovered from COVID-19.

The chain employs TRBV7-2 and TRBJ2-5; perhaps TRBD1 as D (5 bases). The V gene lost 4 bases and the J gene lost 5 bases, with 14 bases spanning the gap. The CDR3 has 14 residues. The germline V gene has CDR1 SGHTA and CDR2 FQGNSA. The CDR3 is CASSSDWGQETQYF. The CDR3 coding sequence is TGTGCCAGCAGCTCTGACTGGGGCCAGGAGACCCAGTACTTC.

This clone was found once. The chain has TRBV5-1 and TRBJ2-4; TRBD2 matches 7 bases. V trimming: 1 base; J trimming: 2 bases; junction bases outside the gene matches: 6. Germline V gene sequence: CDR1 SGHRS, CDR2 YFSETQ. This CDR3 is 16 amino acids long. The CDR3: CASSLLSGRTKNIQYF. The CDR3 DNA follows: TGCGCCAGCAGCTTGCTTAGCGGGCGTACCAAAAACATTCAGTACTTC.

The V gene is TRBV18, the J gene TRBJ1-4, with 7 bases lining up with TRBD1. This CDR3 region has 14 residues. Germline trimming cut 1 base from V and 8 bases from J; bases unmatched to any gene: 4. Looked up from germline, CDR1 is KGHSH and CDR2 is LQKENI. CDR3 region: CASSPQGAWEKLFF. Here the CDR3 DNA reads TGTGCCAGCTCACCACAGGGGGCTTGGGAAAAACTGTTTTTT.

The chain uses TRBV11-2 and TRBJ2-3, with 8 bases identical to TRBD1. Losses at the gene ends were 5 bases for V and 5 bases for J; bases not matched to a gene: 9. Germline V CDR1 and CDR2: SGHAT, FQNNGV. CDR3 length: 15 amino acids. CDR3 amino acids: CASSPGQGRGDTQYF. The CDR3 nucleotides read TGTGCCAGCAGCCCCGGACAGGGTCGAGGAGATACGCAGTATTTT.

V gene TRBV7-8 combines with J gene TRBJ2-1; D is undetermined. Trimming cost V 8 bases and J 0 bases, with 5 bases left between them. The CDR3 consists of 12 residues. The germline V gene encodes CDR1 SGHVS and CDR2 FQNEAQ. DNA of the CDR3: TGTGCCAGCGCCAGCTCCTACAATGAGCAGTTCTTC. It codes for CASASSYNEQFF.

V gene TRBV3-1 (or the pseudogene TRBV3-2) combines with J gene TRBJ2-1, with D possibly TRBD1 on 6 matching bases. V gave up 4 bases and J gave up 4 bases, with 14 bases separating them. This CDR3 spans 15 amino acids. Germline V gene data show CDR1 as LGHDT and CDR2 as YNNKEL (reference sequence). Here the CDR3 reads CASSPVRGDYNEQFF. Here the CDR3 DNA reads TGTGCCAGCAGCCCCGTCAGGGGCGATTACAATGAGCAGTTCTTC.

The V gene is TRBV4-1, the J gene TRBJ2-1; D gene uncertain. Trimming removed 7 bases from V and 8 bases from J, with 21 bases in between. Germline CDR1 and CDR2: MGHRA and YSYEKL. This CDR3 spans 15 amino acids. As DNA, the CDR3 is TGCGCCAGCACCCCAAGAGCGATGACCAAGGATGAGCAGTTCTTC. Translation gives CASTPRAMTKDEQFF.

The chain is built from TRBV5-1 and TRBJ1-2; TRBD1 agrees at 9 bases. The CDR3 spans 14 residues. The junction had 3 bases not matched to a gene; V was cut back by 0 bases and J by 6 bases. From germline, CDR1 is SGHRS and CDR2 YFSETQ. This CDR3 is CASSLGWTGDGYTF. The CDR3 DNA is TGCGCCAGCAGCTTGGGGTGGACAGGGGATGGCTACACCTTC.

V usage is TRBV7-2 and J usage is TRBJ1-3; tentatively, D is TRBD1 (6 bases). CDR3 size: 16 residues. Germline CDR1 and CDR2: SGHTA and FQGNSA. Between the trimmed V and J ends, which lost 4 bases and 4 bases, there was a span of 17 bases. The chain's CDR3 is CASSYQGGGGGNTIYF. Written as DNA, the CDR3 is TGTGCCAGCAGCTACCAGGGAGGGGGAGGCGGAAACACCATATATTTT.

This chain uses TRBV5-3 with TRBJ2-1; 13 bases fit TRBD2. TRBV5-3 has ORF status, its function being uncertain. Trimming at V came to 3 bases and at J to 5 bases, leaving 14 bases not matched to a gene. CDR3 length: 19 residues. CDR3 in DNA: TGTGCCAGAAGCTGGATAACTAGCGGGAGGGACCCCATGGACAATGAGCAGTTCTTC. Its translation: CARSWITSGRDPMDNEQFF.

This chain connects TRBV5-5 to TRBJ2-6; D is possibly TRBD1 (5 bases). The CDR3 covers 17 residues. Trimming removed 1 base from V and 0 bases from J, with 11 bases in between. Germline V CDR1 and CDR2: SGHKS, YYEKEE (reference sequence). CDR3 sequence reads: CASSLFGRASGANVLTF. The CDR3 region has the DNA TGTGCCAGCAGCTTGTTCGGCAGGGCCTCTGGGGCCAACGTCCTGACTTTC.

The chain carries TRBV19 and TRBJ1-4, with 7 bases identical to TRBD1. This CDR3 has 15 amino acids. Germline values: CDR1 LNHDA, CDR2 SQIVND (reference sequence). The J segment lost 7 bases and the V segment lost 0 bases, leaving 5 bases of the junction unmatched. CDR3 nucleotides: TGTGCCAGTAGTATAGATCGGGACAGTCTTGAAAAACTGTTTTTT. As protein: CASSIDRDSLEKLFF.

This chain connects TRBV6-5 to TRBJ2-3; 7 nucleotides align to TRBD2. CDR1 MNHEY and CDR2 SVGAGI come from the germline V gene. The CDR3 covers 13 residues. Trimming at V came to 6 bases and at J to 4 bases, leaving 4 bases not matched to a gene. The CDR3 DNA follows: TGTGCCAGCAGGTTGGGGGGGGCAGATACGCAGTATTTT. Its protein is CASRLGGADTQYF.

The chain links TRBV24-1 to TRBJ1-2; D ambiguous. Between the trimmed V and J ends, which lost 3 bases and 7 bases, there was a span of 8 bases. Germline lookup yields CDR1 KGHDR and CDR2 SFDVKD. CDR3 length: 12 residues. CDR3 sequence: CATSDGGSGYTF. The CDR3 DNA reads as TGTGCCACCAGTGATGGAGGGTCTGGCTACACCTTC.

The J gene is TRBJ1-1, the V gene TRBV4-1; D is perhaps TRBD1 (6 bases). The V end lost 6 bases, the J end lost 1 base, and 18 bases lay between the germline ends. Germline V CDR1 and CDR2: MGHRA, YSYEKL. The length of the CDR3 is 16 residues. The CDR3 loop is CASRRVGQPQNTEAFF. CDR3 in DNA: TGCGCCAGCAGGCGAGTCGGACAGCCTCAGAACACTGAAGCTTTCTTT.

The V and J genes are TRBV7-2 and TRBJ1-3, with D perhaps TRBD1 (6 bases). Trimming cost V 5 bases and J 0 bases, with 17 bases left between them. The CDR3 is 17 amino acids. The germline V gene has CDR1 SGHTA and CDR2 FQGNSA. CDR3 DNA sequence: TGTGCCAGCAGCCCTTATCTTCAGGGGAGCTCTGGAAACACCATATATTTT. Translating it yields CASSPYLQGSSGNTIYF.

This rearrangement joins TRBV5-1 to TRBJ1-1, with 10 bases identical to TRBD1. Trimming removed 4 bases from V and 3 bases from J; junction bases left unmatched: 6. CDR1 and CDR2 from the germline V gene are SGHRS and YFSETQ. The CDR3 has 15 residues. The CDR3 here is CASSGDRGLYTEAFF. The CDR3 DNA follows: TGCGCCAGCAGCGGTGACAGGGGGCTCTACACTGAAGCTTTCTTT. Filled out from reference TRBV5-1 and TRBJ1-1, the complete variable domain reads KAGVTQTPRYLIKTRGQQVTLSCSPISGHRSVSWYQQTPGQGLQFLFEYFSETQRNKGNFPGRFSGRQFSNSRSEMNVSTLELGDSALYLCASSGDRGLYTEAFFGQGTRLTVV.

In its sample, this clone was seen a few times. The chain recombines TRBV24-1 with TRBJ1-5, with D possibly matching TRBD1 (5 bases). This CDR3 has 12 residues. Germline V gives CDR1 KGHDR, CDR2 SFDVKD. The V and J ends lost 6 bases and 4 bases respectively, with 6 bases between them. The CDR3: CATSQGNQPQHF. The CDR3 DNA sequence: TGTGCCACCAGTCAGGGAAATCAGCCCCAGCATTTT.

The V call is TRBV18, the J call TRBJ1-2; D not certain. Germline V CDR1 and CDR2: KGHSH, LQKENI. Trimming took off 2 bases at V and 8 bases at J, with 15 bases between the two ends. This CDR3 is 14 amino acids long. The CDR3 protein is CASSPLDTIGGYTF. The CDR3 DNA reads TGTGCCAGCTCACCATTAGACACCATTGGGGGCTACACCTTC.

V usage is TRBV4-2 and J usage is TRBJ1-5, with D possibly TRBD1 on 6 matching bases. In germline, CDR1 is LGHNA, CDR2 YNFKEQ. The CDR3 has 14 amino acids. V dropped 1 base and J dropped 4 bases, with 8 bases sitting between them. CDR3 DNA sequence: TGTGCCAGCAGCCAAGCTACAGGGAATCAGCCCCAGCATTTT. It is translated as CASSQATGNQPQHF.

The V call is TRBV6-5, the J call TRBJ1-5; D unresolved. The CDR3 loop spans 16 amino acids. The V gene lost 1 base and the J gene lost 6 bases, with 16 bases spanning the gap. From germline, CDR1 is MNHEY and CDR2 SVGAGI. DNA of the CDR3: TGTGCCAGCAGTTACTTCTACTCTCCCGGGAGTCAGCCCCAGCATTTT. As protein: CASSYFYSPGSQPQHF.

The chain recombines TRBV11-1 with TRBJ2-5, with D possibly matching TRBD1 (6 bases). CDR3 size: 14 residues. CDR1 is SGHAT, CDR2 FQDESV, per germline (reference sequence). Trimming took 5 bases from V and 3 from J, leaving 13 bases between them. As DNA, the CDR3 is TGTGCCAGCAGCGAGCACCGACAGGAAGAGACCCAGTACTTC. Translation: CASSEHRQEETQYF.

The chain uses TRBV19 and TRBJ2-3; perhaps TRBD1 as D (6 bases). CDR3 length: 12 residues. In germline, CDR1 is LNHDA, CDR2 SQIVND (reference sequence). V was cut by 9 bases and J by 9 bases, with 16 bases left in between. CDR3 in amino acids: CASTTGTMTQYF. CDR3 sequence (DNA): TGTGCCAGCACCACGGGGACAATGACGCAGTATTTT.

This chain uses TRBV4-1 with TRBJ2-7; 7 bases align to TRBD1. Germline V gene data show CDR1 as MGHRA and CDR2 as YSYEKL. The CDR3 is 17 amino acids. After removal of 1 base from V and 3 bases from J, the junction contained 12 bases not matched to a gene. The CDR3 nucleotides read TGCGCCAGCAGCCAAGCGCTCCCGAGACAGGGACACTACGAGCAGTACTTC. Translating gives CASSQALPRQGHYEQYF.